The clone carrying this T cell receptor beta chain has at least ten counts. Its antigen is not identified. Germline lookup yields CDR1 GTSNPN and CDR2 SVGIG (reference sequence). Between the trimmed V and J ends, which lost 6 bases and 7 bases, there was a span of 13 bases. The CDR3 consists of 13 residues. Moderate-to-severe activity, CAS at least 3, NOSPECS at least 4 and duration under 3 months characterized donors with ophthalmopathy. PBMCs were density-gradient isolated from around 9.2 ml fresh blood. The data stem from a study of Graves' ophthalmopathy and Graves' hyperthyroidism. Findings and caveats of the study: Discrimination between ophthalmopathy and stable hyperthyroidism by a 13-signature model showed 85% to 90% sensitivity and roughly 80% specificity.

RNA transcripts were the source from which TCR beta CDR3 regions were amplified. HTBI primers were employed in first-round RT-PCR, then a second-round multiplex PCR followed. TCRdb independently ran MiXCR on the multiplex PCR reads; one entry per CDR3 protein. Among 200,000 to 250,000 distinct CDR3 sequences listed, 20% to 25% were seen once. Sample: peripheral blood. This TCR came from a woman in her forties or fifties with Graves' ophthalmopathy. The rearrangement links TRBV30 to TRBJ1-6; tentative D call: TRBD1 (6 bases). As DNA, the CDR3 is TGTGCCTGCTTCGGACAGAGAAATTCACCCCTCCACTTT. This translates into CACFGQRNSPLHF. Full variable domain (remainder filled in from reference TRBV30 and TRBJ1-6): SQTIHQWPATLVQPVGSPLSLECTVEGTSNPNLYWYRQAAGRGLQLLFYSVGIGQISSEVPQNLSASRPQDRQFILSSKKLLLSDSGFYLCACFGQRNSPLHFGNGTRLTVT.